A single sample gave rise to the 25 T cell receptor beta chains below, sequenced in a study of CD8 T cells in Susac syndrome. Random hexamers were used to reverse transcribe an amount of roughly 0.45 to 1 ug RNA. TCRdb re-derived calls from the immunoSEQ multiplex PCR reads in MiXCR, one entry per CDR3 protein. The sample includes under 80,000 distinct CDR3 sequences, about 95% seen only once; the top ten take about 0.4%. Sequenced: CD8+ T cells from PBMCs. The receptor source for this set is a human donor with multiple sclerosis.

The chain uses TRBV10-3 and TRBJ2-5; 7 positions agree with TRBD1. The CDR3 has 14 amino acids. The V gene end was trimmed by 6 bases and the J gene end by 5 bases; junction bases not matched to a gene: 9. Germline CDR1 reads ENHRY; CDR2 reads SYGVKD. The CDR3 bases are TGTGCCATCAGCAGGGGACAGTCAGAGGAGACCCAGTACTTC. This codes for CAISRGQSEETQYF.

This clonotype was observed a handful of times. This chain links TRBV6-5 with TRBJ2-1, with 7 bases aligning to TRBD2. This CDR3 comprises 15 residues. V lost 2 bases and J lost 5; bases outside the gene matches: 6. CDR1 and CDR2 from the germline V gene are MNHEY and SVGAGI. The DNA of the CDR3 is TGTGCCAGCAGTTACCGGGGGGTATCTCACAATGAGCAGTTCTTC. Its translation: CASSYRGVSHNEQFF.

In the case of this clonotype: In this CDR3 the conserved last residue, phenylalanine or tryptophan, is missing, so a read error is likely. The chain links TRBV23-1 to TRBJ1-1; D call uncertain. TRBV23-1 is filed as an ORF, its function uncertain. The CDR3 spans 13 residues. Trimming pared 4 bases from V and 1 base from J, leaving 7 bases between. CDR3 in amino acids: CASSRMRNTEAFV. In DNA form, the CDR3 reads TGCGCCAGCAGTCGCATGCGGAACACTGAAGCTTTCGTT.

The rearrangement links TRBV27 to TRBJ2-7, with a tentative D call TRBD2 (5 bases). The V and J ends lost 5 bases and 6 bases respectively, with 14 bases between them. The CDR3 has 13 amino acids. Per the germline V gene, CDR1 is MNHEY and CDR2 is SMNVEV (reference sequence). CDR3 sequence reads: CASSPRVSGEQYF. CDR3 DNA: TGTGCCAGCAGTCCCCGGGTGAGCGGCGAGCAGTACTTC.

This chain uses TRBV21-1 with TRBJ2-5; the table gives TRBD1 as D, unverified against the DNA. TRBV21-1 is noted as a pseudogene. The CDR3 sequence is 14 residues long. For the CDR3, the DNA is TGTGCCAGCAGCACCCCGACAGGGACGGGGACCCAGTACTTC. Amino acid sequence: CASSTPTGTGTQYF.

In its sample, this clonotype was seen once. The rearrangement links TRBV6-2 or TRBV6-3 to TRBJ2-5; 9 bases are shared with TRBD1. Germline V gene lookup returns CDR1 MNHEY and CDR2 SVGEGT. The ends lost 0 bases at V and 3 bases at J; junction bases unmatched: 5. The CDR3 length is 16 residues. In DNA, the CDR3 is TGTGCCAGCAGTTACTCGTACCGGGACAGGGAAGAGACCCAGTACTTC. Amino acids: CASSYSYRDREETQYF.

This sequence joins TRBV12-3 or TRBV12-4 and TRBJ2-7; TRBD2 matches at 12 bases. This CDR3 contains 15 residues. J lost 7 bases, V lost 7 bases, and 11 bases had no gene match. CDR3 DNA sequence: TGTGCCAGCACCCCGACTAGCGGGAGTCTAGGGGAGCAGTACTTC. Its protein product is CASTPTSGSLGEQYF.

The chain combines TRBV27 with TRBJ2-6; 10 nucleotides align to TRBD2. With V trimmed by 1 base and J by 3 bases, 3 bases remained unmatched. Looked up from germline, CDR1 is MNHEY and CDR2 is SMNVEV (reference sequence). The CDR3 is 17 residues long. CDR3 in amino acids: CASSLLAGGGGANVLTF. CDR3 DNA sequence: TGTGCCAGCAGTTTATTAGCGGGAGGAGGTGGGGCCAACGTCCTGACTTTC.

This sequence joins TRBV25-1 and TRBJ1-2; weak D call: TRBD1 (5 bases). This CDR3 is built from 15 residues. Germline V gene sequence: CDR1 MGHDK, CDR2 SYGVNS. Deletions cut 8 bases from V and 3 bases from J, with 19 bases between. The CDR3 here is CASLSGDSNHYGYTF. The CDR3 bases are TGTGCCAGCCTTTCTGGGGACTCGAACCACTATGGCTACACCTTC.

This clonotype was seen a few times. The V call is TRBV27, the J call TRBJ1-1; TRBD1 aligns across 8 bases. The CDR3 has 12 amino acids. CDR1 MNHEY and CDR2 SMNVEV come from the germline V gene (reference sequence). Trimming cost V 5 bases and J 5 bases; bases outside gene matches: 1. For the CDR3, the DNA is TGTGCCAGCAGTCGACAGGGGACTGAAGCTTTCTTT. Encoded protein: CASSRQGTEAFF.

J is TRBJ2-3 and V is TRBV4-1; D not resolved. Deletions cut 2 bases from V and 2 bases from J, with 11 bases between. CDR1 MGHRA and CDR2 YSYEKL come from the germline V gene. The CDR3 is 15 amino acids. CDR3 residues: CASSQLNADTDTQYF. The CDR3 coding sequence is TGCGCCAGCAGCCAACTCAATGCGGACACAGATACGCAGTATTTT.

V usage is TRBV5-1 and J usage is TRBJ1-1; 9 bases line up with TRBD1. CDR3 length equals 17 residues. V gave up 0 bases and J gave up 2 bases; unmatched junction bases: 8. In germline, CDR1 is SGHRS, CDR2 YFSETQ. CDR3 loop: CASSLGVLGQGNTEAFF. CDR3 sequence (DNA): TGCGCCAGCAGCTTGGGGGTGTTGGGACAGGGAAACACTGAAGCTTTCTTT.

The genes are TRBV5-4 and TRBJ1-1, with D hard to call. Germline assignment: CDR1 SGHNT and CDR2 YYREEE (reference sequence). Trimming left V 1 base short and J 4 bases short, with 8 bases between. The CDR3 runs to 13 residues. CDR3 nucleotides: TGTGCCAGCAGCTTGTGGACGTCCACTGAAGCTTTCTTT. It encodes CASSLWTSTEAFF.

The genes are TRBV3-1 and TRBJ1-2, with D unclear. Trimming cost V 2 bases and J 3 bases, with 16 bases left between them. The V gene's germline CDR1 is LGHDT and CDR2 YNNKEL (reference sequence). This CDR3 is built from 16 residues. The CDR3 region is CASSQPQTGRYYGYTF. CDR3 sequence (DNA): TGTGCCAGCAGCCAACCTCAAACCGGGAGGTACTATGGCTACACCTTC.

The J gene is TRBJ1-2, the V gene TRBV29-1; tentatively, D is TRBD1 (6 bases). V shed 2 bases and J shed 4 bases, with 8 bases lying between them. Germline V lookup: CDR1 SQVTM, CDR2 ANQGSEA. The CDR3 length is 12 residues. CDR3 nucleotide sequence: TGCAGCGTTGAAACAGGGAGCTATGGCTACACCTTC. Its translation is CSVETGSYGYTF.

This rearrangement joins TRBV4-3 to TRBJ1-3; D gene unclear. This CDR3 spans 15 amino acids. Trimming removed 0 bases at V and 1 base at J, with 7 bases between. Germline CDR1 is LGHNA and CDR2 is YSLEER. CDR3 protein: CASSQEADSGNTIYF. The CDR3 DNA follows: TGCGCCAGCAGCCAAGAGGCCGATTCTGGAAACACCATATATTTT.

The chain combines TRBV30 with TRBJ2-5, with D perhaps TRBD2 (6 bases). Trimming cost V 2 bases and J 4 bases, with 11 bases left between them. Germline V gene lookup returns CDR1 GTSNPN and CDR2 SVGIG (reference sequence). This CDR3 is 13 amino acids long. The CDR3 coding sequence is TGTGCCTGGAGTAACGGGGGAGGAGAGACCCAGTACTTC. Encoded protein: CAWSNGGGETQYF. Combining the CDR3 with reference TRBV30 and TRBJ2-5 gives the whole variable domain SQTIHQWPATLVQPVGSPLSLECTVEGTSNPNLYWYRQAAGRGLQLLFYSVGIGQISSEVPQNLSASRPQDRQFILSSKKLLLSDSGFYLCAWSNGGGETQYFGPGTRLLVL.

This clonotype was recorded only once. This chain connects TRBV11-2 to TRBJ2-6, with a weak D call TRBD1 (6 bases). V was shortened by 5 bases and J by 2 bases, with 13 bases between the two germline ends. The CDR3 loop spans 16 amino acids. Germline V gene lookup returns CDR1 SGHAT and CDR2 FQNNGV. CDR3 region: CASSGQFFTGANVLTF. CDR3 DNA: TGTGCCAGCAGCGGACAGTTCTTTACTGGGGCCAACGTCCTGACTTTC.

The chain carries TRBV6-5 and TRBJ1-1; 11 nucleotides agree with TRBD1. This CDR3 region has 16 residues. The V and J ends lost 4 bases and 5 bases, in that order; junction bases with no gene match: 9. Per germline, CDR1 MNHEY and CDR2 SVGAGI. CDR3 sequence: CASSSRDRGSWTEAFF. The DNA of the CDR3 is TGTGCCAGCAGTTCCCGGGACAGGGGGTCTTGGACTGAAGCTTTCTTT.

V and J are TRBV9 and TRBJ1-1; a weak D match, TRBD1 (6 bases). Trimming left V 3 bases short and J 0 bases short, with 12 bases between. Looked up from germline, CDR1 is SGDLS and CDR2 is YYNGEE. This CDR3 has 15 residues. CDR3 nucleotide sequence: TGTGCCAGCAGCGGGAGGGGGACGGTGAACACTGAAGCTTTCTTT. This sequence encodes CASSGRGTVNTEAFF. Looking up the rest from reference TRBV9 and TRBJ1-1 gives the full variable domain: DSGVTQTPKHLITATGQRVTLRCSPRSGDLSVYWYQQSLDQGLQFLIQYYNGEERAKGNILERFSAQQFPDLHSELNLSSLELGDSALYFCASSGRGTVNTEAFFGQGTRLTVV.

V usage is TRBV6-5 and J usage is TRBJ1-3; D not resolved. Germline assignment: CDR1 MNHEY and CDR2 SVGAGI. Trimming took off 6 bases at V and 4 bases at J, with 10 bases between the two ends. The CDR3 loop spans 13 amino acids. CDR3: CASSAGSGNTIYF. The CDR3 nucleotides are TGTGCCAGCAGCGCGGGGTCCGGAAACACCATATATTTT.

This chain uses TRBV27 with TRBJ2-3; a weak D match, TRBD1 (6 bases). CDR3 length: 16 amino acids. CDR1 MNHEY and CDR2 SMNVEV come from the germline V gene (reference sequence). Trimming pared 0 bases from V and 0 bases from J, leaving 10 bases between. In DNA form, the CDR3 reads TGTGCCAGCAGTTTATCGTTGGGACAAAGCACAGATACGCAGTATTTT. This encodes CASSLSLGQSTDTQYF.

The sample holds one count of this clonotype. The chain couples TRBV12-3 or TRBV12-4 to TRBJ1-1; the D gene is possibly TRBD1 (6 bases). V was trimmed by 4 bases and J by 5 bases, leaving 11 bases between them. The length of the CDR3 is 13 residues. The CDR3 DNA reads TGTGCCAGCAGTTCCCCGGGGGCAACTGAAGCTTTCTTT. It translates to CASSSPGATEAFF.

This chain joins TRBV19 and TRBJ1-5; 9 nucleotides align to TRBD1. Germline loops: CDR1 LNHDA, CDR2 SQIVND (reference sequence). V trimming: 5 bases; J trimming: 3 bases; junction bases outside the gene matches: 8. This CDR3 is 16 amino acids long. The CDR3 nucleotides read TGTGCCAGTAGTCCGCGAGGACAGGGGAACAATCAGCCCCAGCATTTT. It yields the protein CASSPRGQGNNQPQHF.

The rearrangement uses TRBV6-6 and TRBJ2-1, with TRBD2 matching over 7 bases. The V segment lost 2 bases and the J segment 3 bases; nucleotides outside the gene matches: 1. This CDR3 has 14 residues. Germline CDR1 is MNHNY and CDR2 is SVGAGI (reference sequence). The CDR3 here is CASSYQRDYNEQFF. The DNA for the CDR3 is TGTGCCAGCAGTTACCAGCGGGACTACAATGAGCAGTTCTTC.